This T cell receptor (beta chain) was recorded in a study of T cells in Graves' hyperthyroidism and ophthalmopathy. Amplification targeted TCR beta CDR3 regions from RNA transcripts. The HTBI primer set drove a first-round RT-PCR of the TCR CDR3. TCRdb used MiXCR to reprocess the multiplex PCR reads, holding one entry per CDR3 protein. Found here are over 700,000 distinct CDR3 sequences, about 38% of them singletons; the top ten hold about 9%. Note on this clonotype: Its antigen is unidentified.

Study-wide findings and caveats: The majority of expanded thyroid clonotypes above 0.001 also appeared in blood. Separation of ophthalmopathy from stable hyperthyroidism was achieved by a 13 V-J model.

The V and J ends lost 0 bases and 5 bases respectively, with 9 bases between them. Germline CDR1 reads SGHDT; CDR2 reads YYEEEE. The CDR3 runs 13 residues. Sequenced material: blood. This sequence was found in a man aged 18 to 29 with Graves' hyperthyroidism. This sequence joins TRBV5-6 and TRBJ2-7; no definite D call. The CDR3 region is CASSLGVKDEQYF. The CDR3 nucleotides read TGTGCCAGCAGCTTGGGGGTCAAAGACGAGCAGTACTTC.